This T cell receptor beta chain was recorded in a study of cytomegalovirus exposure and HLA in healthy donors. Study-wide results and caveats: The authors listed 180 or so TCR beta chains as cytomegalovirus-associated. Whilst most TCR sequences proved rare, a subset of public TCRs occurred across many donors. Per published reports, the classifier diagnosed cytomegalovirus status with high specificity and sensitivity.

Method: immunoSEQ multiplex PCR; TCRdb's copy keeps in-frame clones and lacks some. Found here are around 240,000 clones, around 90% of them singletons; the top ten hold 0.37%. This clone was seen once. The antigen is undetermined. Germline CDR1 reads LGHNA; CDR2 reads YNFKEQ. Trimming removed 2 bases at V and 2 bases at J, with 10 bases between. The CDR3 is 14 amino acids. The chain employs TRBV4-2 and TRBJ2-7; D is unresolved. What was sequenced was PBMCs. This receptor was identified in a young woman in good health and CMV-seronegative. The CDR3: CASSQSLGPYEQYF. The DNA for the CDR3 is TGTGCCAGCAGCCAATCCCTGGGCCCCTACGAGCAGTACTTC.